This TCR beta chain was profiled in a study of T cell changes during pregnancy in multiple sclerosis. Sequenced by immunoSEQ multiplex PCR; TCRdb stores in-frame clones only, minus some. The sample shows some 100,000 clones, more than 80% of them seen only once. Germline lookup yields CDR1 SEHNR and CDR2 FQNEAQ (reference sequence). The germline V and J ends were trimmed by 8 bases and 5 bases, with 25 bases remaining between them. The CDR3 is 16 residues long. The sequencing used peripheral blood, collected in the second trimester of pregnancy. The V gene is TRBV7-9, the J gene TRBJ2-7; D might be TRBD2 (7 bases). The sequence was obtained from a female donor with multiple sclerosis, enrolled in a pregnancy study. The CDR3: CASGPGGETGVHEQYF. CDR3 nucleotides: TGTGCCAGCGGGCCGGGGGGCGAAACAGGAGTACACGAGCAGTACTTC.